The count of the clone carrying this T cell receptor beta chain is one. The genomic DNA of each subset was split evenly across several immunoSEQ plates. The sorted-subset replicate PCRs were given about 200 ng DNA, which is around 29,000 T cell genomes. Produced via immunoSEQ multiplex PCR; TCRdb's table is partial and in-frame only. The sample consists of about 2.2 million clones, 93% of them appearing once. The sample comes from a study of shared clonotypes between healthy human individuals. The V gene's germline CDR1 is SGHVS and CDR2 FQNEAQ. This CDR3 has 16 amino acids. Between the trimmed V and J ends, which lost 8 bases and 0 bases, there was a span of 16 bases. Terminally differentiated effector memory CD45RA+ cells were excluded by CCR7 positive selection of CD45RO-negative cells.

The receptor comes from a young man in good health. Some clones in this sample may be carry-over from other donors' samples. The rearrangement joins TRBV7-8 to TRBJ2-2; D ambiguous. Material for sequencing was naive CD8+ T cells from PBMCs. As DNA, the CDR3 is TGTGCCAGCCTGGTAGGGCTCGGAGCGAACACCGGGGAGCTGTTTTTT. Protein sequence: CASLVGLGANTGELFF.